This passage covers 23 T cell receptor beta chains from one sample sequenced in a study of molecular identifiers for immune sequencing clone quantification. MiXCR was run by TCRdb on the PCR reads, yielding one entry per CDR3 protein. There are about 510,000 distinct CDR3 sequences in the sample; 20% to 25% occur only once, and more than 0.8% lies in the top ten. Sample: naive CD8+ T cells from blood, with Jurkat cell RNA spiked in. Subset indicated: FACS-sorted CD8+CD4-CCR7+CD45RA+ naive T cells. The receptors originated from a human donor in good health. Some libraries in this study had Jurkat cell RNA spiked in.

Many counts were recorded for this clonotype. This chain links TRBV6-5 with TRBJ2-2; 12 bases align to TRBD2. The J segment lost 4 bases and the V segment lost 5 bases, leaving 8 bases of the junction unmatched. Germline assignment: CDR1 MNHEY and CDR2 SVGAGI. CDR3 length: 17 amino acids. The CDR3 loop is CASSPNLAGGLTGELFF. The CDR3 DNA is TGTGCCAGCAGTCCTAACCTAGCGGGAGGGCTCACCGGGGAGCTGTTTTTT.

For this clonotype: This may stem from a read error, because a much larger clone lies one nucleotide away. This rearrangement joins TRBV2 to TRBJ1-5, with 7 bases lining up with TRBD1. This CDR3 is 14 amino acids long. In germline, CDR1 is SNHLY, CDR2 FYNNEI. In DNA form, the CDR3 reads TGTGCCAGCACTGGGACAGATAGCAATCAGCCCCTGCATTTT. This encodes CASTGTDSNQPLHF.

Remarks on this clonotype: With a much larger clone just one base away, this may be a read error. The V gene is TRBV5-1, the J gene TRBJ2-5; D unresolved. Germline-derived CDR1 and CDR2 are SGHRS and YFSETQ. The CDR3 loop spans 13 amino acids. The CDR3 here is CAGSSTLQETQYF. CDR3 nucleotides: TGCGCCGGCAGCTCGACCTTACAAGAGACCCAGTACTTC.

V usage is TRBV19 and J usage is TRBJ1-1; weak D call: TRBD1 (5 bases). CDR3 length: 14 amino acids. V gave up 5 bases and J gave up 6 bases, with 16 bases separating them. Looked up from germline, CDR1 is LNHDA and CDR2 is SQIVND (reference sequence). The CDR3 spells CASSPWDSEAEAFF. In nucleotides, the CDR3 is TGTGCCAGTAGTCCTTGGGACTCAGAGGCTGAAGCTTTCTTT.

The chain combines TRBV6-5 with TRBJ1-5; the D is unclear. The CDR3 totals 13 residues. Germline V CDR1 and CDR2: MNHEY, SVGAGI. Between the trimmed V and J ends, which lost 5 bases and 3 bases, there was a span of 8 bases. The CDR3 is CASSGVTNQPQHF. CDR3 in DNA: TGTGCCAGCAGTGGGGTGACCAATCAGCCCCAGCATTTT.

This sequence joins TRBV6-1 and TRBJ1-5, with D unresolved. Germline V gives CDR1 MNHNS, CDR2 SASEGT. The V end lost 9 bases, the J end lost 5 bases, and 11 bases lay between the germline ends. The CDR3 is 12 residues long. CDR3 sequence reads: CASDNWDQPQHF. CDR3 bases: TGTGCCAGTGATAATTGGGATCAGCCCCAGCATTTT.

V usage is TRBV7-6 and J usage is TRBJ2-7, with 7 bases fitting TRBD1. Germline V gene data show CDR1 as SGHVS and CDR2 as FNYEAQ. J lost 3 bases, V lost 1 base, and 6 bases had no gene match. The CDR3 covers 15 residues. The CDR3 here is CASSLDVDRDYEQYF. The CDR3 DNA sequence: TGTGCCAGCAGCTTAGACGTTGACAGGGACTACGAGCAGTACTTC. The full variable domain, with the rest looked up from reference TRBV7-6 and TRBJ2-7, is GAGVSQSPRYKVTKRGQDVALRCDPISGHVSLYWYRQALGQGPEFLTYFNYEAQQDKSGLPNDRFSAERPEGSISTLTIQRTEQRDSAMYRCASSLDVDRDYEQYFGPGTRLTVT.

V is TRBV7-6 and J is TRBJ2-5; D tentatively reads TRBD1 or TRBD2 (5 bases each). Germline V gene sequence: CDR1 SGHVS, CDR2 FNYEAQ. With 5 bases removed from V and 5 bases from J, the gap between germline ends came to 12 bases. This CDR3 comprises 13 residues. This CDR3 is CASSRGRVETQYF. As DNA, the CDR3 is TGTGCCAGCAGCCGGGGCAGGGTTGAGACCCAGTACTTC.

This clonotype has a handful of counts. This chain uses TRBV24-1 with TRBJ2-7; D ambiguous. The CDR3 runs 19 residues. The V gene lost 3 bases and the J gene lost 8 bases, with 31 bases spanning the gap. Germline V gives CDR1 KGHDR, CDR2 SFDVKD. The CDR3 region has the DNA TGTGCCACCAGTGATCTCCACCTCGGGCGGCCACTACAGATTGGGAAGCAGTACTTC. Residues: CATSDLHLGRPLQIGKQYF.

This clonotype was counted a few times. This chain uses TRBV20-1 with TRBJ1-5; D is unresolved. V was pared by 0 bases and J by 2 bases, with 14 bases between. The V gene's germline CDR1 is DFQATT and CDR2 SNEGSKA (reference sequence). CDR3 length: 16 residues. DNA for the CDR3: TGCAGTGCTAGAGATCTCTCTCGAGGCGGCAATCAGCCCCAGCATTTT. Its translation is CSARDLSRGGNQPQHF.

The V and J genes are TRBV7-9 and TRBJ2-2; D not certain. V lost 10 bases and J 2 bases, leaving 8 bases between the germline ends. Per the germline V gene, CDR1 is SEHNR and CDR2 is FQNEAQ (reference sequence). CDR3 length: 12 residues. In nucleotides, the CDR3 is TGTGCCAAACACGGCAACACCGGGGAGCTGTTTTTT. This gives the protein CAKHGNTGELFF.

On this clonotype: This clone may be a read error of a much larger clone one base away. This CDR3 reads CASSLSGQEEASF. The CDR3 DNA follows: TGTGCCAGCAGTTTATCGGGTCAGGAGGAAGCTTCCTTT. The chain links TRBV27 to TRBJ1-1, with no clear D. Germline CDR1 reads MNHEY; CDR2 reads SMNVEV (reference sequence). CDR3 length equals 13 residues.

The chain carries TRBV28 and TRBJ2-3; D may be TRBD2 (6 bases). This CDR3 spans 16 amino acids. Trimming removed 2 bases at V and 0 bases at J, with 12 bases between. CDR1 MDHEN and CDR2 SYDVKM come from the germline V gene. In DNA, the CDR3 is TGTGCCAGCAGTTTAGGCGGGATCCGCAGCACAGATACGCAGTATTTT. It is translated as CASSLGGIRSTDTQYF.

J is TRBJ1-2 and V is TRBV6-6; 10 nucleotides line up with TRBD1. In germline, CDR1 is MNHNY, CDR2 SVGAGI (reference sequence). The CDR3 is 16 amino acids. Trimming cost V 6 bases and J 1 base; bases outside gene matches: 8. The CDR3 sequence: CASSRGTGDYNYGYTF. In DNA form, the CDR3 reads TGTGCCAGCAGCCGCGGGACAGGGGATTATAACTATGGCTACACCTTC.

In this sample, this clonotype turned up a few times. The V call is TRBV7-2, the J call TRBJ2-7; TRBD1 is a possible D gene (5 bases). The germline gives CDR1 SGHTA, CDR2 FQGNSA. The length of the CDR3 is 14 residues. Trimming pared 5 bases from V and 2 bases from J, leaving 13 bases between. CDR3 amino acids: CASSEWGRTYEQYF. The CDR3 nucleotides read TGTGCCAGCAGCGAATGGGGCAGAACCTACGAGCAGTACTTC.

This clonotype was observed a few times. As DNA, the CDR3 is TGTGCCAGCAGCCCCCAAGACATGTTTTTGTTGGGCTACACCTTC. Translating it yields CASSPQDMFLLGYTF. This sequence joins TRBV7-8 and TRBJ1-2; D is unresolved. The CDR3 runs to 15 residues. Germline values: CDR1 SGHVS, CDR2 FQNEAQ. V was trimmed by 5 bases and J by 8 bases, leaving 21 bases between them.

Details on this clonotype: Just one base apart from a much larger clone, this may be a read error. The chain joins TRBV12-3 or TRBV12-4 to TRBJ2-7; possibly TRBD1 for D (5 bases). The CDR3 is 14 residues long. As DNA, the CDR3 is TGTGCCAGCAGTTTGTCGTACAGGTCCTACGGGCAGTACTTC. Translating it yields CASSLSYRSYGQYF.

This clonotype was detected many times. CDR3: CASSLPPYTGQETQYF. CDR3 DNA sequence: TGTGCCAGCAGCCTCCCGCCCTACACGGGCCAAGAGACCCAGTACTTC. J is TRBJ2-5 and V is TRBV5-4; D gene uncertain. Germline V lookup: CDR1 SGHNT, CDR2 YYREEE (reference sequence). The CDR3 is made up of 16 amino acids. The ends were cut back, 4 bases at V and 1 base at J, with 17 bases in the middle.

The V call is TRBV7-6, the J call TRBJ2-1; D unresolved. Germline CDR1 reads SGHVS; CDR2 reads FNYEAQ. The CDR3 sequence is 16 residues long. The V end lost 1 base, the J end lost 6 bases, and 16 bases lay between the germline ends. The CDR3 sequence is CASSLEPQLFSNEQFF. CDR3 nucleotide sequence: TGTGCCAGCAGCTTAGAACCCCAACTGTTCAGCAATGAGCAGTTCTTC.

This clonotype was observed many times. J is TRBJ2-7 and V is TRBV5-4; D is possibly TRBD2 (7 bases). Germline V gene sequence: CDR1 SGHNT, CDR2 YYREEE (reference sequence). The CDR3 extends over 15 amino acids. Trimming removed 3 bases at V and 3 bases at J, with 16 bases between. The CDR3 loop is CASSSSGAGDYEQYF. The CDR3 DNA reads TGTGCCAGCAGCTCCTCGGGGGCGGGAGACTACGAGCAGTACTTC.

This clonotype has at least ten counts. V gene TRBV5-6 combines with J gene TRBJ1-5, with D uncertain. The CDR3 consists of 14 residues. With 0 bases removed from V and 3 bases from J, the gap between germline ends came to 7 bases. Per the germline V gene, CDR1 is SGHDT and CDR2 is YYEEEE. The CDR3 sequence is CASSLGQANQPQHF. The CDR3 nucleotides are TGTGCCAGCAGCTTGGGGCAGGCCAATCAGCCCCAGCATTTT.

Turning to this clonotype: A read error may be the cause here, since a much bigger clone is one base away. The CDR3 region is CASSQVPRDYERYF. For the CDR3, the DNA is TGCGCCAGCAGCCAAGTCCCGAGGGACTACGAGCGGTACTTC. The chain links TRBV4-1 to TRBJ2-7; TRBD2 aligns across 7 bases. This CDR3 is built from 14 residues. Germline CDR1 and CDR2: MGHRA and YSYEKL.

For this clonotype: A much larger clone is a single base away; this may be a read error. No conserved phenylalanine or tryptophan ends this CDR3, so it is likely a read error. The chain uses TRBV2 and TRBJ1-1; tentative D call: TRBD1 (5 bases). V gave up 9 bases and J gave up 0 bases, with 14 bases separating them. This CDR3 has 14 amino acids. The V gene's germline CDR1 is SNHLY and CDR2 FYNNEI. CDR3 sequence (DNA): TGTGCCAGGGGTAAGACAGACATGAACACTGAAGCTTTCTCT. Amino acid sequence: CARGKTDMNTEAFS.